The clone carrying this TCR beta chain was counted only a few times. Clones were sequenced by immunoSEQ multiplex PCR, and TCRdb holds only the in-frame ones, with some missing. The data show 900,000 to 1,200,000 clones, 78% seen once. The sample comes from a study of shared clonotypes between healthy human individuals. This sequence originates from a man between 18 and 29 years old in good health. Some clones in this sample may be carry-over from other donors' samples. Sequences were obtained from memory CD4+ T cells from PBMCs. As for subset: CD45RA-negative fraction.

The CDR3 spells CASSYSSNQPQHF. DNA of the CDR3: TGCGCCAGCAGCTACAGTAGCAATCAGCCCCAGCATTTT. The chain combines TRBV5-1 with TRBJ1-5, with no clear D. The germline V and J ends were trimmed by 3 bases and 0 bases, with 4 bases remaining between them. Germline-derived CDR1 and CDR2 are SGHRS and YFSETQ. The CDR3 spans 13 residues.